Below are 26 T cell receptor beta chains sequenced from a single sample in a study of blood T cells in healthy people across ages. Sample-barcoded 5' priming and a J-beta primer mix drove a second PCR of about 6 to 11 cycles. TCRdb reanalysed the 5' RACE reads using MiXCR and keeps one entry per CDR3 protein. The sample contains 1 million to 1.2 million distinct CDR3 sequences, around two fifths of which appear only once. The sequenced material came from blood. These receptors all come from a man aged 18 to 29 in good health.

There are a few counts of this clonotype. This chain connects TRBV5-1 to TRBJ2-5; weak D call: TRBD1 (6 bases). This CDR3 spans 13 amino acids. The germline CDR1 and CDR2 sequences are SGHRS and YFSETQ. V gave up 2 bases and J gave up 3 bases, with 8 bases separating them. The CDR3 DNA reads as TGCGCCAGCAGCTTTGGACAGAAAGAGACCCAGTACTTC. Amino acids: CASSFGQKETQYF.

The gene calls are TRBV7-9 and TRBJ2-1; TRBD2 matches 8 bases. Germline-derived CDR1 and CDR2 are SEHNR and FQNEAQ (reference sequence). The V and J ends lost 5 bases and 10 bases, in that order; junction bases with no gene match: 7. CDR3 length equals 13 residues. The CDR3 DNA reads as TGTGCCAGCAGCCAGACTAGCGAGGGGGAGCAGTTCTTC. Amino acid sequence: CASSQTSEGEQFF.

This clonotype was counted between two and nine times. This chain links TRBV4-1 with TRBJ2-3; D is perhaps TRBD1 or TRBD2 (5 bases each). V was clipped by 2 bases and J by 4 bases, with 16 bases between them. Germline V CDR1 and CDR2: MGHRA, YSYEKL. This CDR3 is built from 16 residues. CDR3 region: CASSQLMGEWADTQYF. Here the CDR3 DNA reads TGCGCCAGCAGCCAATTAATGGGGGAGTGGGCAGATACGCAGTATTTT.

In this sample, this clonotype turned up a few times. The chain employs TRBV7-2 and TRBJ1-2; TRBD1 matches 7 bases. CDR1 SGHTA and CDR2 FQGNSA come from the germline V gene. The junction had 14 bases not matched to a gene; V was cut back by 3 bases and J by 1 base. The CDR3 runs to 18 residues. CDR3: CASSLAIPTGAINYGYTF. The CDR3 coding sequence is TGTGCCAGCAGCTTGGCAATACCCACAGGGGCCATTAACTATGGCTACACCTTC.

The V call is TRBV12-3 or TRBV12-4, the J call TRBJ2-6; D remains ambiguous. This CDR3 is 15 amino acids long. Trimming took off 5 bases at V and 0 bases at J, with 8 bases between the two ends. The CDR3 here is CASSERNSGANVLTF. The DNA for the CDR3 is TGTGCCAGCAGTGAACGGAACTCTGGGGCCAACGTCCTGACTTTC.

The J gene is TRBJ1-1, the V gene TRBV3-1; D gene ambiguous. V lost 2 bases and J 7 bases, leaving 5 bases between the germline ends. The CDR3 is 11 amino acids. CDR1 is LGHDT, CDR2 YNNKEL, per germline (reference sequence). The CDR3: CASSQRGEAFF. Written as DNA, the CDR3 is TGTGCCAGCAGCCAACGAGGTGAAGCTTTCTTT.

This clonotype is a singleton in its sample. At one end, the junction sequence differs from germline, possibly due to a read error. This chain links TRBV25-1 with TRBJ1-6; a possible D gene is TRBD1 (6 bases). Per germline, CDR1 MGHDK and CDR2 SYGVNS. This CDR3 has 14 residues. CDR3 region: CASSEGTTHSPPHF. The CDR3 bases are TGTGCCAGCAGTGAAGGGACAACTCATTCACCCCCCCACTTT. The entire variable domain, with the rest obtained from reference TRBV25-1 and TRBJ1-6, is as follows: EADIYQTPRYLVIGTGKKITLECSQTMGHDKMYWYQQDPGMELHLIHYSYGVNSTEKGDLSSESTVSRIRTEHFPLTLESARPSHTSQYLCASSEGTTHSPPHFGNGTRLTVT.

The chain employs TRBV20-1 and TRBJ1-6; D remains ambiguous. Germline V gene sequence: CDR1 DFQATT, CDR2 SNEGSKA (reference sequence). The CDR3 contains 15 residues. The ends were cut back, 6 bases at V and 4 bases at J, with 16 bases in the middle. CDR3 sequence reads: CSALPRGNYNSPLHF. The CDR3 DNA reads as TGCAGTGCCCTCCCCCGAGGGAATTATAATTCACCCCTCCACTTT.

The chain links TRBV5-1 to TRBJ1-5; TRBD1 matches at 7 bases. The CDR3 length is 14 residues. The germline gives CDR1 SGHRS, CDR2 YFSETQ. With 1 base clipped from V and 6 bases from J, the junction kept 4 bases outside the gene matches. The DNA for the CDR3 is TGCGCCAGCAGCTTGACAGGGGCGGCTCAGCCCCAGCATTTT. Protein sequence: CASSLTGAAQPQHF.

Notes on this clonotype: This may be a read error, as it is one base from a much larger clone. This chain connects TRBV12-3 or TRBV12-4 to TRBJ2-1; no reliable D call. V was trimmed by 3 bases and J by 10 bases, leaving 10 bases between them. This CDR3 region has 12 residues. CDR3 bases: TGTGCCAGCAGTTTGGCCCTGGAGGAGCAGTTCTTC. Its translation: CASSLALEEQFF.

J is TRBJ2-1 and V is TRBV7-9; tentatively, D is TRBD1 (6 bases). The V end was cut by 4 bases, the J end by 0 bases, with 16 bases between. The V gene's germline CDR1 is SEHNR and CDR2 FQNEAQ (reference sequence). This CDR3 is built from 17 residues. This CDR3 is CASSYPTGTSSYNEQFF. DNA of the CDR3: TGTGCCAGCAGCTACCCCACCGGGACAAGCTCCTACAATGAGCAGTTCTTC.

With respect to this clonotype: The junction shows a germline mismatch at one end, possibly a read error. The CDR3 loop is CTSSLGSYGYTF. The CDR3 bases are TGTACCAGCAGTTTGGGCAGCTATGGCTACACCTTC. The rearrangement joins TRBV12-3 or TRBV12-4 to TRBJ1-2; no reliable D call. This CDR3 has 12 residues.

The chain joins TRBV20-1 to TRBJ2-1; D may be TRBD1 (6 bases). CDR1 is DFQATT, CDR2 SNEGSKA, per germline (reference sequence). V gave up 3 bases and J gave up 9 bases, with 12 bases separating them. The CDR3 length is 12 residues. The CDR3 DNA is TGCAGTGCTAGGGGGAGAGGGGGTGAGCAGTTCTTC. Amino acid sequence: CSARGRGGEQFF.

The chain links TRBV20-1 to TRBJ1-1; D uncertain. V dropped 0 bases and J dropped 4 bases, with 15 bases sitting between them. The CDR3 totals 15 residues. Germline V CDR1 and CDR2: DFQATT, SNEGSKA (reference sequence). The CDR3 bases are TGCAGTGCTAGAGATAGTAGCGGGCGAGGCACTGAAGCTTTCTTT. This codes for CSARDSSGRGTEAFF.

This clonotype has just a few counts. The chain employs TRBV12-5 and TRBJ1-5; D is unclear. The CDR3 has 12 residues. Germline V gene data show CDR1 as LGHNT and CDR2 as FRNRAP. V was pared by 0 bases and J by 7 bases, with 4 bases between. CDR3 DNA: TGTGCTAGTGGTTTGGTCGGGCAGCCCCAGCATTTT. Its translation: CASGLVGQPQHF.

The rearrangement links TRBV5-6 to TRBJ1-2; tentative D call: TRBD1 (5 bases). Germline V CDR1 and CDR2: SGHDT, YYEEEE. The CDR3 has 16 amino acids. Trimming stripped 0 bases from V and 4 bases from J, with 16 bases between. CDR3 amino acids: CASSLERGSKTYGYTF. As DNA, the CDR3 is TGTGCCAGCAGCTTGGAGAGGGGATCCAAGACCTATGGCTACACCTTC.

The chain employs TRBV15 and TRBJ1-5, with TRBD1 as a possible D gene (6 bases). This CDR3 contains 14 residues. The V gene's germline CDR1 is LNHNV and CDR2 YYDKDF (reference sequence). The ends were cut back, 4 bases at V and 3 bases at J, with 10 bases in the middle. The CDR3 DNA reads as TGTGCCACCAGCAAGGGGGGAAACAATCAGCCCCAGCATTTT. This translates into CATSKGGNNQPQHF.

V usage is TRBV7-9 and J usage is TRBJ2-7, with D possibly being TRBD1 or TRBD2 (5 bases each). CDR3 length: 14 residues. Trimming removed 5 bases from V and 3 bases from J, with 14 bases in between. CDR1 is SEHNR and CDR2 is FQNEAQ in the germline V gene (reference sequence). The CDR3 region is CASSSSRDLYEQYF. Written as DNA, the CDR3 is TGTGCCAGCAGCAGTTCCCGGGACCTCTACGAGCAGTACTTC.

The gene calls are TRBV20-1 and TRBJ2-2, with D uncertain. V lost 0 bases, J lost 2 bases, and 10 bases lay in between. The CDR3 has 15 amino acids. Germline CDR1 reads DFQATT; CDR2 reads SNEGSKA (reference sequence). CDR3 bases: TGCAGTGCTAGAGATCCAGTACTAAACACCGGGGAGCTGTTTTTT. Protein product: CSARDPVLNTGELFF.

This clonotype was counted between two and nine times. V and J are TRBV4-3 and TRBJ2-2, with D tentatively TRBD2 (6 bases). The V end was cut by 1 base, the J end by 4 bases, with 28 bases between. CDR3 length equals 21 residues. Germline CDR1 LGHNA, CDR2 YSLEER. CDR3 sequence: CASSQGPGDFLSAHITGELFF. The CDR3 DNA follows: TGCGCCAGCAGCCAAGGTCCGGGGGACTTCCTATCAGCCCACATCACCGGGGAGCTGTTTTTT.

This clonotype was found a few times. The chain couples TRBV7-2 to TRBJ2-1, with D perhaps TRBD1 or TRBD2 (6 bases each). Germline V gene lookup returns CDR1 SGHTA and CDR2 FQGNSA. V gave up 1 base and J gave up 10 bases, with 14 bases separating them. This CDR3 has 14 residues. The CDR3 region has the DNA TGTGCCAGCAGCTTAGGGAACAGGGAGGAGGAGCAGTTCTTC. This sequence encodes CASSLGNREEEQFF.

This clonotype was detected only a few times. This chain uses TRBV20-1 with TRBJ1-1; D is unresolved. This CDR3 region has 12 residues. CDR1 DFQATT and CDR2 SNEGSKA come from the germline V gene (reference sequence). V was pared by 3 bases and J by 0 bases, with 5 bases between. The CDR3 loop is CSARLMNTEAFF. Written as DNA, the CDR3 is TGCAGTGCTAGGCTCATGAACACTGAAGCTTTCTTT.

As to this clonotype: Relative to the germline gene, one junction end is altered; a read error may explain this. This chain links TRBV7-7 with TRBJ2-5; maybe TRBD2 (5 bases). The CDR3 covers 15 residues. Looked up from germline, CDR1 is SSHAT and CDR2 is FNYEAQ (reference sequence). Written as DNA, the CDR3 is TGTGCTAGCAGCTTCGGAGGAAATAAGGGAGAGACCCAGTACTTC. Encoded protein: CASSFGGNKGETQYF.

This clonotype was seen once. A single base separates this from a much larger clone, so it may be a read error. The chain has TRBV9 and TRBJ2-7, with D uncertain. The ends were cut back, 0 bases at V and 3 bases at J, with 13 bases in the middle. The CDR3 is 15 residues long. In germline, CDR1 is SGDLS, CDR2 YYNGEE. Here the CDR3 DNA reads TGTGCCAGCAGCGTAGCCCCTGGGATCCGCTACGAGCAGTACTTC. Its translation: CASSVAPGIRYEQYF.

CDR3 residues: CASSQDSGWVTEAFF. The CDR3 nucleotides are TGCGCCAGCAGCCAAGATTCAGGGTGGGTGACTGAAGCTTTCTTT. The chain recombines TRBV4-3 with TRBJ1-1, with D possibly TRBD1 on 5 matching bases. Germline V gives CDR1 LGHNA, CDR2 YSLEER. V lost 0 bases to trimming and J lost 5 bases, with 13 bases between them. CDR3 length equals 15 residues.

The gene calls are TRBV7-2 and TRBJ2-3; D call uncertain. Germline CDR1 reads SGHTA; CDR2 reads FQGNSA. Trimming left V 1 base short and J 5 bases short, with 7 bases between. This CDR3 comprises 13 residues. The CDR3 DNA is TGTGCCAGCAGCTTAGTTCGGAAAGATACGCAGTATTTT. Translated, it gives CASSLVRKDTQYF.